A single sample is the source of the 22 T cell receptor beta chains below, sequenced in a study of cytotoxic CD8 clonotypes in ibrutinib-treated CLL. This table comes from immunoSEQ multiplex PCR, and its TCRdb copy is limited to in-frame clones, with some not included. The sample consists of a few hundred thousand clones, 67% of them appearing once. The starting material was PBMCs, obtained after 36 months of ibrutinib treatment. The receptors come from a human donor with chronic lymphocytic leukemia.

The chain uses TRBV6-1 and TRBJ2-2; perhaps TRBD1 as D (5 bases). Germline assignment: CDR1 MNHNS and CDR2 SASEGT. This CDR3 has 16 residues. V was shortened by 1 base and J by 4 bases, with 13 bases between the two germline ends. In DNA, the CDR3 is TGTGCCAGCAGTGAAGTGGGGATTAGGGGCACCGGGGAGCTGTTTTTT. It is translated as CASSEVGIRGTGELFF.

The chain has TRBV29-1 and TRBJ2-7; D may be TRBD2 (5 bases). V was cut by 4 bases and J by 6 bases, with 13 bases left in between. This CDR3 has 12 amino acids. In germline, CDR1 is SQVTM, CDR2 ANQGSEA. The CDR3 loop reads CSVVVRTSEQYF. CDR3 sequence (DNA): TGCAGCGTTGTTGTCAGGACTTCCGAGCAGTACTTC.

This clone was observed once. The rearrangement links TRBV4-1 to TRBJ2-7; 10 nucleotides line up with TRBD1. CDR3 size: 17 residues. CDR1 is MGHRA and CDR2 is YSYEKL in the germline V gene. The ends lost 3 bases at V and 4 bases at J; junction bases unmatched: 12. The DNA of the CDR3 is TGCGCCAGCAGCCACCCCGGGCCCCCGGGACAGGGGTACGAGCAGTACTTC. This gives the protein CASSHPGPPGQGYEQYF.

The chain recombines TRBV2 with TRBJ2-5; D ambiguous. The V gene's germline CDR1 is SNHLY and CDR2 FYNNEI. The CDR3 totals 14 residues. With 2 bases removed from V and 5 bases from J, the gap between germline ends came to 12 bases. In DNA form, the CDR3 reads TGTGCCAGCAGTGAAATGAGTGGCAGGGAGACCCAGTACTTC. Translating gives CASSEMSGRETQYF.

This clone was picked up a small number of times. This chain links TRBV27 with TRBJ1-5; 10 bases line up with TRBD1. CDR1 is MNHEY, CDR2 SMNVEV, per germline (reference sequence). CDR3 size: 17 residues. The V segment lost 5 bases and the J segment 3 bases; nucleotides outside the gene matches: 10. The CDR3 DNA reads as TGTGCCAGCAGTATTACCGGGACAGGGGTCTACAATCAGCCCCAGCATTTT. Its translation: CASSITGTGVYNQPQHF.

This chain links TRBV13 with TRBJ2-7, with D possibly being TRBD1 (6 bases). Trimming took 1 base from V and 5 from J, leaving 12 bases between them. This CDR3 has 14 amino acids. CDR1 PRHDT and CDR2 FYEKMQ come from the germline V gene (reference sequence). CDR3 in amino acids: CASSLAYRVDEQYF. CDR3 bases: TGTGCCAGCAGCTTAGCCTACAGGGTCGACGAGCAGTACTTC.

The CDR3 nucleotides read TGCGCCAGCAGCGGCGGGACAGGGAATTATTCACCCCTCCACTTT. This encodes CASSGGTGNYSPLHF. The rearrangement uses TRBV5-1 and TRBJ1-6, with 9 bases fitting TRBD1. Germline V gene lookup returns CDR1 SGHRS and CDR2 YFSETQ. The CDR3 is 15 amino acids. Germline trimming cut 4 bases from V and 8 bases from J; bases unmatched to any gene: 7.

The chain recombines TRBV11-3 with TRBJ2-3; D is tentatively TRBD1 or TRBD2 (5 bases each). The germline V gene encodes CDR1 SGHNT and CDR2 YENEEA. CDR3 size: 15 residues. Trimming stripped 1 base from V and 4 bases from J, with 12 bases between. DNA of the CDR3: TGTGCCAGCAGCTTAGTGTTTGGGGGAGCAGATACGCAGTATTTT. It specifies CASSLVFGGADTQYF. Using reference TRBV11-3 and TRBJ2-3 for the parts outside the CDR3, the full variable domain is EAGVVQSPRYKIIEKKQPVAFWCNPISGHNTLYWYLQNLGQGPELLIRYENEEAVDDSQLPKDRFSAERLKGVDSTLKIQPAELGDSAVYLCASSLVFGGADTQYFGPGTRLTVL.

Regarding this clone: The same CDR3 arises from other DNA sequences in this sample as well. CDR3 amino acids: CASSLRPKGLAGGPGLYNEQFF. The CDR3 DNA is TGTGCCAGCAGCTTAAGGCCGAAGGGTCTAGCGGGGGGGCCAGGCCTCTACAATGAGCAGTTCTTC. The chain has TRBV7-3 and TRBJ2-1; 12 nucleotides align to TRBD2. The CDR3 loop spans 22 amino acids. J was trimmed by 3 bases and V by 1 base; bases with no gene match: 19. Germline-derived CDR1 and CDR2 are SGHTA and FQGTGA.

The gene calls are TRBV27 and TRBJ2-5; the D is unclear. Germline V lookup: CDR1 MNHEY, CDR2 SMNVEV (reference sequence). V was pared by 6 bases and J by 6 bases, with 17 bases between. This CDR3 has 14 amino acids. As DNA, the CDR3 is TGTGCCAGCAGCGTCGGGTTGGGGAAAAAGACCCAGTACTTC. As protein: CASSVGLGKKTQYF.

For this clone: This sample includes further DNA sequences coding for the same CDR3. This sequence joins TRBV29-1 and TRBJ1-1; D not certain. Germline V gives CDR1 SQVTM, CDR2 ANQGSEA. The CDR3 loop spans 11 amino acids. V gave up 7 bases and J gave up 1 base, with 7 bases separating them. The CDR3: CSGTENTEAFF. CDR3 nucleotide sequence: TGCAGCGGCACAGAGAACACTGAAGCTTTCTTT.

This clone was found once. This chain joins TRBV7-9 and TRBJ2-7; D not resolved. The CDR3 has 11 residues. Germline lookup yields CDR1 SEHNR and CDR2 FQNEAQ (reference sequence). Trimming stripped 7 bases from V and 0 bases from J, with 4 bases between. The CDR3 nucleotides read TGTGCCAGCAAAGTCTCCTACGAGCAGTACTTC. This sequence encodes CASKVSYEQYF.

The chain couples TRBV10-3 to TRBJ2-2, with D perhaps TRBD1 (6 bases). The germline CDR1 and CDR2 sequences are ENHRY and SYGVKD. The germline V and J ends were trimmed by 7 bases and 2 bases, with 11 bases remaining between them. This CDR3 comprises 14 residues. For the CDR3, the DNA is TGTGCCATCAAAAAGGACAGTAACACCGGGGAGCTGTTTTTT. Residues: CAIKKDSNTGELFF.

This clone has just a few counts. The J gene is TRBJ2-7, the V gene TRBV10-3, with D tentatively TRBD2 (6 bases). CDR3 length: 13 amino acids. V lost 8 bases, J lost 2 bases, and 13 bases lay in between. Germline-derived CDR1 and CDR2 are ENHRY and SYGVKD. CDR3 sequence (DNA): TGTGCCATCGGGACTTCATCCCCCTACGAGCAGTACTTC. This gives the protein CAIGTSSPYEQYF.

For the CDR3, the DNA is TGTGCCAGCAGTGCCGAGCCGGGCCACGAGCAGTACTTC. This encodes CASSAEPGHEQYF. V is TRBV2 and J is TRBJ2-7; no reliable D call. This CDR3 spans 13 amino acids. V lost 4 bases to trimming and J lost 5 bases, with 12 bases between them. CDR1 is SNHLY, CDR2 FYNNEI, per germline.

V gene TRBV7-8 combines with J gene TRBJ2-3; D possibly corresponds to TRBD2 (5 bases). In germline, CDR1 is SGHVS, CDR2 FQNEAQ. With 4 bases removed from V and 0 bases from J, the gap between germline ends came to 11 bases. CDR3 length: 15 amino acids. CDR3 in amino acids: CASSSGWTSTDTQYF. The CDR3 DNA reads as TGTGCCAGCAGCTCCGGTTGGACTAGCACAGATACGCAGTATTTT.

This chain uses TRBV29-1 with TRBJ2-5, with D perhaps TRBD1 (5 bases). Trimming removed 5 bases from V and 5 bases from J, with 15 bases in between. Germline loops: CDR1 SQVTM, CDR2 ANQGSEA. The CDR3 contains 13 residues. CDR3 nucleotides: TGCAGCGTTCAAGGGGTACATCTCGAGACCCAGTACTTC. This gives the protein CSVQGVHLETQYF.

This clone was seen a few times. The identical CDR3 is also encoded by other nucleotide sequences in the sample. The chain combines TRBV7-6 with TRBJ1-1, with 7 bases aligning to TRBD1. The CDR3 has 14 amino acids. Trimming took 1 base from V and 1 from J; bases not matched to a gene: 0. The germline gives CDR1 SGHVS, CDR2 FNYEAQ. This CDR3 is CASSLGQGNTEAFF. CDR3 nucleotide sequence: TGTGCCAGCAGCTTAGGACAGGGGAACACTGAAGCTTTCTTT.

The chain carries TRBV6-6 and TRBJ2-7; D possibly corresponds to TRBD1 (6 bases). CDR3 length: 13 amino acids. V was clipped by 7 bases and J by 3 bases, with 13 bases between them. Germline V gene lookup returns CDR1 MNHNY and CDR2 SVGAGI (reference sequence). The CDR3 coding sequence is TGTGCCAGCACCCCTGGACAGCTCTACGAGCAGTACTTC. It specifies CASTPGQLYEQYF.

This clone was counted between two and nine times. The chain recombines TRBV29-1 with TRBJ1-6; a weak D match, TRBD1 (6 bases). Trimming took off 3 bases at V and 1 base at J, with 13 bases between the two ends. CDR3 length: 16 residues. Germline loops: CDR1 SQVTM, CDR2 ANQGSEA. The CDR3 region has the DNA TGCAGCGTTGAGGGCAGGGGTTCGTCCTATAATTCACCCCTCCACTTT. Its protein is CSVEGRGSSYNSPLHF.

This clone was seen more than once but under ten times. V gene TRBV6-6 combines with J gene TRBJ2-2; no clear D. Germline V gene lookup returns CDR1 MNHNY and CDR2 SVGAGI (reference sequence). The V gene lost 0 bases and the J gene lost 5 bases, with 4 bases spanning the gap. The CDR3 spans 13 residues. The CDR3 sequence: CASSYSQTGELFF. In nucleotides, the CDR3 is TGTGCCAGCAGTTACTCTCAGACCGGGGAGCTGTTTTTT.

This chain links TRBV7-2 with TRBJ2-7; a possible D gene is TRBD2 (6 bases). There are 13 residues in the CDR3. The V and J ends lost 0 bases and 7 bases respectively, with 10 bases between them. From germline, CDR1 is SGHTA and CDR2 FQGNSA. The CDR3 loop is CASSLAAGQEQYF. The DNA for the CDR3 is TGTGCCAGCAGCTTAGCAGCGGGTCAGGAGCAGTACTTC.